This T cell receptor beta chain was profiled in a study of blood T cell repertoires in COVID-19. About the research overall: PBMCs, B-cell-depleted T cells, or T cells provided the cDNA or gDNA that made up the material.

Trimming took 5 bases from V and 6 from J, leaving 15 bases between them. CDR1 SGHVS and CDR2 FQNEAQ come from the germline V gene. This CDR3 is built from 14 residues. Per the original data handling: Cell counts per sample came from amplifying reference gene primers. Clones were sequenced by immunoSEQ multiplex PCR, and TCRdb holds only the in-frame ones, with some missing. The D gene and trimming were derived from the DNA, and the V and J assignments and clone size from that table. The profile shows more than 95,000 clones, 90% to 95% of them singletons. The source of this sequence is a human donor in a cohort sampled during active COVID-19. The specimen was peripheral blood. The chain joins TRBV7-8 to TRBJ2-3; D is possibly TRBD2 (5 bases). The CDR3 DNA reads TGTGCCAGCAGCCGAGCGGCGGGCTCTGATACGCAGTATTTT. As protein: CASSRAAGSDTQYF.